This T cell receptor (beta chain) was documented in a study of T cell repertoires in cytomegalovirus infection. Using its own MiXCR run on the reads, TCRdb lists one record per CDR3 protein. The sample has around 630,000 distinct CDR3 sequences; approximately 25% are singletons. Overall study findings and caveats: The ex vivo response was dominated by HLA-C-restricted CMV-specific TCR beta clonotypes.

With respect to this clonotype: Its target is not known.

Specimen: CD8+ T cells from PBMCs. This receptor was identified in a human donor in good health (CMV status not recorded). Some clones in this sample may be carry-over from other donors' samples.

The CDR3 sequence: CSARLSGQRHYNEQFF. The CDR3 DNA reads TGCAGTGCCAGACTGTCGGGACAGCGACACTACAATGAGCAGTTCTTC. The chain joins TRBV20-1 to TRBJ2-1; 7 bases are shared with TRBD1. V shed 6 bases and J 3 bases; nucleotides not matched to a gene: 14. The CDR3 runs to 16 residues. Germline CDR1 DFQATT, CDR2 SNEGSKA (reference sequence).